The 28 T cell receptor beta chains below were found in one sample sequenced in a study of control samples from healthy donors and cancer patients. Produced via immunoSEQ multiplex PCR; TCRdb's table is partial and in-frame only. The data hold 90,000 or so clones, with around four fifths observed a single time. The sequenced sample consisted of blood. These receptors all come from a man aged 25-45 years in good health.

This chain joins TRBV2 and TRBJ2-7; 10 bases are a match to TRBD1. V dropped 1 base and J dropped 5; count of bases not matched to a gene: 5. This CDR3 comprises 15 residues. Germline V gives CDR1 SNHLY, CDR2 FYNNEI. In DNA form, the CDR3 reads TGTGCCAGCAGTGAAGAGACAGGGGGCATCGACGAGCAGTACTTC. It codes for CASSEETGGIDEQYF.

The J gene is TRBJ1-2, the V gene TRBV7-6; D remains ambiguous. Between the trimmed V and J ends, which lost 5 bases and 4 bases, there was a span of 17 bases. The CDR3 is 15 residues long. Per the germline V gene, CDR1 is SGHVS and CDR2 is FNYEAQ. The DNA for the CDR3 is TGTGCCAGCAGCCCAACGGGCGGCAGCCCCTATGGCTACACCTTC. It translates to CASSPTGGSPYGYTF.

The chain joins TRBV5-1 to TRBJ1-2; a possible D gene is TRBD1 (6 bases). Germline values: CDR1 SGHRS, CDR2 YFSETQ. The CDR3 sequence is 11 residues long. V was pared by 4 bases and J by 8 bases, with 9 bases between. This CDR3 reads CASSLDSGYTF. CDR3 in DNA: TGCGCCAGCAGCCTGGACAGCGGCTACACCTTC.

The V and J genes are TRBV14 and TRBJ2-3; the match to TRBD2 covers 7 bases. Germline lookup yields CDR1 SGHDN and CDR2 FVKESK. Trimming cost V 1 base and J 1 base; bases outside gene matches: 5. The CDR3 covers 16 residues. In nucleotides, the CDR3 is TGTGCCAGCAGCCAAGTGCGACGGGGGGGCACAGATACGCAGTATTTT. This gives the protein CASSQVRRGGTDTQYF.

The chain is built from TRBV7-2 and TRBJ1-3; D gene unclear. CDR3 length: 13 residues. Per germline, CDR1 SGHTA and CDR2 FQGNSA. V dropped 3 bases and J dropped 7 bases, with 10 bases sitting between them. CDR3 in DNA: TGTGCCAGCAGCTTGGGAGGGAAGAACACCATATATTTT. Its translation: CASSLGGKNTIYF.

The CDR3, as DNA: TGTGCCAGTAGGATTGGTGAAAAACTGTTTTTT. Protein: CASRIGEKLFF. This chain connects TRBV19 to TRBJ1-4; D is ambiguous. Germline CDR1 LNHDA, CDR2 SQIVND (reference sequence). Trimming left V 6 bases short and J 7 bases short, with 6 bases between. The CDR3 is made up of 11 amino acids. Full variable domain (remainder filled in from reference TRBV19 and TRBJ1-4): DGGITQSPKYLFRKEGQNVTLSCEQNLNHDAMYWYRQDPGQGLRLIYYSQIVNDFQKGDIAEGYSVSREKKESFPLTVTSAQKNPTAFYLCASRIGEKLFFGSGTQLSVL.

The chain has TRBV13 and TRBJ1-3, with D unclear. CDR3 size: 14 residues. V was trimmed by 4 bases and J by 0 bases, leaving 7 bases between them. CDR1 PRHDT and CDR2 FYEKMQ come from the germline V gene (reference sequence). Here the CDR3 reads CASSSDNSGNTIYF. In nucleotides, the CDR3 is TGTGCCAGCAGCTCCGACAACTCTGGAAACACCATATATTTT.

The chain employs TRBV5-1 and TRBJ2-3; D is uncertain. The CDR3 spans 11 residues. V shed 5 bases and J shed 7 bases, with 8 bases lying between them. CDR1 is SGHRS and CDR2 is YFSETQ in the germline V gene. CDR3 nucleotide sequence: TGCGCCAGCAGGTCTGGTTATACGCAGTATTTT. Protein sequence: CASRSGYTQYF.

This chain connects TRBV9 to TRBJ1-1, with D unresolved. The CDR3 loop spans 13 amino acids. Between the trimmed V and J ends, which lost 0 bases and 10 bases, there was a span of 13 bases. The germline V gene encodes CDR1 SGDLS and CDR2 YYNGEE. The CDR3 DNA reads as TGTGCCAGCAGCGTAGGCCCCGGCAGGCGAGCTTTCTTT. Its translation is CASSVGPGRRAFF. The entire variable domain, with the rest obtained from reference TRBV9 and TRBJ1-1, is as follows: DSGVTQTPKHLITATGQRVTLRCSPRSGDLSVYWYQQSLDQGLQFLIQYYNGEERAKGNILERFSAQQFPDLHSELNLSSLELGDSALYFCASSVGPGRRAFFGQGTRLTVV.

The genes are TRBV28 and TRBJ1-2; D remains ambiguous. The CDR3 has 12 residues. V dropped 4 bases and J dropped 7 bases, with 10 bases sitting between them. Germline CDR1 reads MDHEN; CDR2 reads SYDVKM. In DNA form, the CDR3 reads TGTGCCAGCAGTTATACAGTGGGTGGCTACACCTTC. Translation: CASSYTVGGYTF.

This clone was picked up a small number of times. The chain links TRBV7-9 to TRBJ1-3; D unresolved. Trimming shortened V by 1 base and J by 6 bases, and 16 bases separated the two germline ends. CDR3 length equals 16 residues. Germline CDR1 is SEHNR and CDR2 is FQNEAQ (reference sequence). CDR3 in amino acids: CASSLVSGRPQNTIYF. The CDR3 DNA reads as TGTGCCAGCAGCTTAGTTTCAGGCCGCCCCCAAAACACCATATATTTT. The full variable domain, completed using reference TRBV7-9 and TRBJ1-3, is DTGVSQNPRHKITKRGQNVTFRCDPISEHNRLYWYRQTLGQGPEFLTYFQNEAQLEKSRLLSDRFSAERPKGSFSTLEIQRTEQGDSAMYLCASSLVSGRPQNTIYFGEGSWLTVV.

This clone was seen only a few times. The CDR3 coding sequence is TGTGCCAGTTCGGACGGATCATATAGCAATCAGCCCCAGCATTTT. Residues: CASSDGSYSNQPQHF. V usage is TRBV6-6 and J usage is TRBJ1-5; D remains unclear. Trimming stripped 9 bases from V and 0 bases from J, with 15 bases between. There are 15 residues in the CDR3. Germline CDR1 is MNHNY and CDR2 is SVGAGI (reference sequence).

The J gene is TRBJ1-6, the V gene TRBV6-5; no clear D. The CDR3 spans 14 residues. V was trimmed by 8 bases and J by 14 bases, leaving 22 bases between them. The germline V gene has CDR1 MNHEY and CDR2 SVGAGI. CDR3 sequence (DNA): TGTGCCAGCCGCGGAGGACGTCCTGAGGGAACCCTCCACTTT. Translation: CASRGGRPEGTLHF.

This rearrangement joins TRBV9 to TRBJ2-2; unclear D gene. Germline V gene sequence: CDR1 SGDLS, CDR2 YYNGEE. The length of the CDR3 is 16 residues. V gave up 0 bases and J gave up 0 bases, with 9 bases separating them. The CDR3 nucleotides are TGTGCCAGCAGCGTAGCTCATGGGTCGAACACCGGGGAGCTGTTTTTT. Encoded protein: CASSVAHGSNTGELFF.

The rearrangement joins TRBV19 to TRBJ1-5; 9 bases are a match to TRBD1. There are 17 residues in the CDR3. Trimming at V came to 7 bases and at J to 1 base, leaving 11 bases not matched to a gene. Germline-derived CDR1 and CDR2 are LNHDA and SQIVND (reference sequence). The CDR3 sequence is CASKPDRGTGSNQPQHF. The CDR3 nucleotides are TGTGCCAGTAAACCCGACAGGGGGACCGGGAGCAATCAGCCCCAGCATTTT.

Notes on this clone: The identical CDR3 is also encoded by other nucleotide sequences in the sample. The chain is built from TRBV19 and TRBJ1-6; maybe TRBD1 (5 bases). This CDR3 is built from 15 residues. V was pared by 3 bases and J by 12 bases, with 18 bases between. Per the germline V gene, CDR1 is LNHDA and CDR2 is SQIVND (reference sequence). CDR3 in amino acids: CASSINSEGLGPLHF. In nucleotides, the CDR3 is TGTGCCAGTAGTATCAATTCAGAGGGGTTAGGACCCCTCCACTTT.

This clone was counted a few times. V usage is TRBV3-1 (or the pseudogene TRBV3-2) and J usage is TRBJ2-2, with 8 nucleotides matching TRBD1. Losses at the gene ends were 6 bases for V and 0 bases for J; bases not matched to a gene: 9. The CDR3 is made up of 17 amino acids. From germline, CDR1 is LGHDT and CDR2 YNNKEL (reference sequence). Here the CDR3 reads CASRSGTGQSNTGELFF. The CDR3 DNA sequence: TGTGCCAGCAGGTCCGGGACAGGCCAATCGAACACCGGGGAGCTGTTTTTT.

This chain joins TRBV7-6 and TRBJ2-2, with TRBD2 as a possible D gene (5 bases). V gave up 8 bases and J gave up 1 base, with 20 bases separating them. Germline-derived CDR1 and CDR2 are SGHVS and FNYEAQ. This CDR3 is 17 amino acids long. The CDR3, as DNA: TGTGCCAGCGGGATGCGGGCAGGACGGGTGAACACCGGGGAGCTGTTTTTT. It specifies CASGMRAGRVNTGELFF.

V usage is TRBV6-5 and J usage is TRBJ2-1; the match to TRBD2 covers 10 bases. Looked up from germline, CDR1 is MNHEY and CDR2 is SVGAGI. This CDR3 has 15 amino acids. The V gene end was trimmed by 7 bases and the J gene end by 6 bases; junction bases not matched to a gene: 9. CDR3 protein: CASTRAGGPLNEQFF. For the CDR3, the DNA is TGTGCCAGCACCCGAGCGGGGGGGCCGCTCAATGAGCAGTTCTTC.

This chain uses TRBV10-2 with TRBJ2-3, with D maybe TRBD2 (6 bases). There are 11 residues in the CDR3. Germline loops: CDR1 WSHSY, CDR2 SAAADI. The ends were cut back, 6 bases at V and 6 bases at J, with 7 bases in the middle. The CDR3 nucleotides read TGCGCCAGCAGCAGCGGGGATACGCAGTATTTT. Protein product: CASSSGDTQYF.

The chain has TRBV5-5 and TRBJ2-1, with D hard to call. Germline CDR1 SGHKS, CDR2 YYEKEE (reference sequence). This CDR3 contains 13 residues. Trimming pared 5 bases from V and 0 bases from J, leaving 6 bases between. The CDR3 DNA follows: TGTGCCAGCAGTCCAGGCTCCTACAATGAGCAGTTCTTC. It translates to CASSPGSYNEQFF.

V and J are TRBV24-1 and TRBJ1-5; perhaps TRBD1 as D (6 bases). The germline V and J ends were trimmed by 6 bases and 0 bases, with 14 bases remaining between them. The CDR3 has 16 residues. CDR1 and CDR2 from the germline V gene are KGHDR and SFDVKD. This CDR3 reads CATSPKTGLSNQPQHF. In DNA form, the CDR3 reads TGTGCCACCAGTCCCAAGACAGGTCTTAGCAATCAGCCCCAGCATTTT.

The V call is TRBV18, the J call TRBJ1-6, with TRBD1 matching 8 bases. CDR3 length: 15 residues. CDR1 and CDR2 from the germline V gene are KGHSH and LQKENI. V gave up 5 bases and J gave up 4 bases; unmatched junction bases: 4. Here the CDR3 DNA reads TGTGCCAGCTCAAGCAGGGGGCATTATAATTCACCCCTCCACTTT. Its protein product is CASSSRGHYNSPLHF.

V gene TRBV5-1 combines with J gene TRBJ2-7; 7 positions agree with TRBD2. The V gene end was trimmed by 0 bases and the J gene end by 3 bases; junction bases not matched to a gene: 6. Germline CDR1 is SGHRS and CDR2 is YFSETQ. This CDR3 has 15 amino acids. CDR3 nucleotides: TGCGCCAGCAGCTTGGTCACGGGGGGTAACTACGAGCAGTACTTC. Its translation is CASSLVTGGNYEQYF. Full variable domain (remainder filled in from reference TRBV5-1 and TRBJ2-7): KAGVTQTPRYLIKTRGQQVTLSCSPISGHRSVSWYQQTPGQGLQFLFEYFSETQRNKGNFPGRFSGRQFSNSRSEMNVSTLELGDSALYLCASSLVTGGNYEQYFGPGTRLTVT.

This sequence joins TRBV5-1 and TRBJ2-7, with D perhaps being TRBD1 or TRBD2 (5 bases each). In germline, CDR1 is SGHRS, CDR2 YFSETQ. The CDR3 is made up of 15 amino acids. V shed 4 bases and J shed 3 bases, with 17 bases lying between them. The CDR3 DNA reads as TGCGCCAGCAGCCTCGATAAAGGGACGAGCTACGAGCAGTACTTC. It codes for CASSLDKGTSYEQYF.

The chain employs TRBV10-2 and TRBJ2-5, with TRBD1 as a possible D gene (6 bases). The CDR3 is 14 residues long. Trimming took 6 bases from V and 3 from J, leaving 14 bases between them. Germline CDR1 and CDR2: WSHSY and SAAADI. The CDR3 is CASRSTGSKETQYF. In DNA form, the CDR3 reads TGCGCCAGCAGAAGTACAGGGTCGAAAGAGACCCAGTACTTC.

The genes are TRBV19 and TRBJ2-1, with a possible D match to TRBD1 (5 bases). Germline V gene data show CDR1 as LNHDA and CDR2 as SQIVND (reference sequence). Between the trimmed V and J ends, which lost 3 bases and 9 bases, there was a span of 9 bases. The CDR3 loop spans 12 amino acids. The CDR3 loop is CASSIRVGEQFF. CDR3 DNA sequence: TGTGCCAGTAGTATCAGGGTGGGTGAGCAGTTCTTC. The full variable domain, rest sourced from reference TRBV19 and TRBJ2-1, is DGGITQSPKYLFRKEGQNVTLSCEQNLNHDAMYWYRQDPGQGLRLIYYSQIVNDFQKGDIAEGYSVSREKKESFPLTVTSAQKNPTAFYLCASSIRVGEQFFGPGTRLTVL.

CDR3 DNA sequence: TGTGCCAGCAGTTATCCCGGGACAGGGTACTACAATGAGCAGTTCTTC. Translated, it gives CASSYPGTGYYNEQFF. The J gene is TRBJ2-1, the V gene TRBV6-6, with 9 bases that match TRBD1. V was pared by 3 bases and J by 3 bases, with 6 bases of the junction left unmatched. CDR1 and CDR2 from the germline V gene are MNHNY and SVGAGI (reference sequence). This CDR3 is 16 amino acids long.